This T cell receptor (beta chain) was obtained from a study of cytomegalovirus exposure and HLA in healthy donors. The CDR3 is made up of 15 amino acids. Per the germline V gene, CDR1 is SGHRS and CDR2 is YFSETQ. V gave up 2 bases and J gave up 5 bases; unmatched junction bases: 6. The PCR had 60 Vbeta and 13 Jbeta primers. Original processing notes: In a later analysis, of some 80 million unique beta chains, 9 million to 11 million appeared in at least two donors. Method: immunoSEQ multiplex PCR; TCRdb's copy keeps in-frame clones and lacks some. V, J and clone size were drawn from that table, and D and trimming were deduced from the DNA. Seen here are 160,000 or so clones, approximately 78% observed once, and the top ten hold 3% to 3.5%. As concerns this clone: What it binds is unknown.

Broader study findings: Per published accounts, TCR beta sequences correctly predicted the HLA-A and HLA-B alleles of most subjects.

The sequence was collected from a middle-aged woman in good health and CMV-seronegative. Specimen: PBMCs. The rearrangement joins TRBV5-1 to TRBJ2-3, with TRBD1 matching over 9 bases. The CDR3 coding sequence is TGCGCCAGCAGCTTCCGGGACAGGGCGGGAGATACGCAGTATTTT. Translation: CASSFRDRAGDTQYF.